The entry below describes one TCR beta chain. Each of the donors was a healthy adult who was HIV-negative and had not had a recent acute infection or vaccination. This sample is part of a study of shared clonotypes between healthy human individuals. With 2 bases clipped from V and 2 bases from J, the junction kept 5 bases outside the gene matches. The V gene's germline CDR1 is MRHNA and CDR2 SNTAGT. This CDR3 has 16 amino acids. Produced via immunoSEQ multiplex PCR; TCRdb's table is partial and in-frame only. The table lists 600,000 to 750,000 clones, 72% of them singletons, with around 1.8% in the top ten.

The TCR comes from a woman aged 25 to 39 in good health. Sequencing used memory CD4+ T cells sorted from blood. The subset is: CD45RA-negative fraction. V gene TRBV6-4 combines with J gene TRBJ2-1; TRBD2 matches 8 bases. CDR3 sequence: CASSDETSGTYNEQFF. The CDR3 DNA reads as TGTGCCAGCAGTGACGAAACTAGCGGAACCTACAATGAGCAGTTCTTC.